This T cell receptor beta chain was captured by sequencing in a study of blood T cell repertoires in COVID-19. Overall study: Acute and convalescent COVID-19 specimens originated in the United States, Italy and Spain. From T cells, B-cell-depleted T cells, or PBMCs came the material, which was cDNA or gDNA.

Only in-frame clones appear in the TCRdb table, and some are missing; sequencing was by immunoSEQ multiplex PCR. The data hold a few hundred thousand clones, with 80% to 90% observed a single time. CDR1 and CDR2 (germline): KGHSH, LQKENI. The CDR3 consists of 17 residues. Trimming at V came to 3 bases and at J to 2 bases, leaving 9 bases not matched to a gene. Residents of approximately 25 US areas, aged about 18 to 95 years, made up the participants. Cohorts were determined from participant-reported clinical history. Sequenced input: PBMCs or T cells enriched from blood (not recorded which). The receptor was derived from a woman between 18 and 30 years old in a cohort exposed to, infected with or recovered from COVID-19 (not recorded which). The gene calls are TRBV18 and TRBJ2-2; 7 bases match TRBD2. Written as DNA, the CDR3 is TGTGCCAGCTCACCGCCCCCCGGGACTACTAACACCGGGGAGCTGTTTTTT. It translates to CASSPPPGTTNTGELFF.